The T cell receptor beta chain described here comes from a study of vaccination effects on CD4 cells after COVID-19. This clone was detected ten times or more. Its antigen is not known. The CDR3 length is 15 residues. V lost 1 base, J lost 1 base, and 10 bases lay in between. CDR1 SGHTA and CDR2 FQGNSA come from the germline V gene. The ViraFEST assay expanded antigen-specific CD4+ T cells with viral peptide pools before sequencing. Upon completion of more than 9 days in culture, CD4+ T cells were isolated. Some 2 million PBMC per well were cultured with around 10 IU/ml IL-2 and about 10 ug/ml peptides. Only in-frame clones appear in the TCRdb table, and some are missing; sequencing was by immunoSEQ multiplex PCR. The table shows more than 30,000 clones, with roughly two thirds occurring only once.

Sample: CD4+ T cells from PBMCs cultured with HCoV-229E spike peptides, taken before COVID-19 vaccination. This chain connects TRBV7-2 to TRBJ1-1; no reliable D call. This receptor was taken from a human donor who received a COVID-19 vaccine. The CDR3 is CASSLVPRPNTEAFF. The CDR3 region has the DNA TGTGCCAGCAGCTTAGTCCCCAGGCCGAACACTGAAGCTTTCTTT.